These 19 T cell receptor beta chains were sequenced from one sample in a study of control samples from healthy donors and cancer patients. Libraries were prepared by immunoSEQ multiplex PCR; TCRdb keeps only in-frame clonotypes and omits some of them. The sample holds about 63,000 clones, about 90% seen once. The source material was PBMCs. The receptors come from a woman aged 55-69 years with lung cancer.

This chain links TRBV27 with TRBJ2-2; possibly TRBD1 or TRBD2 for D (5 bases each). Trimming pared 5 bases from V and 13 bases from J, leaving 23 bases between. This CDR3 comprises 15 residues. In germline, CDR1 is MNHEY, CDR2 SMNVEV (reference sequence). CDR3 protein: CASSPSPGRPLGLFF. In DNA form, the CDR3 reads TGTGCCAGCAGTCCCTCCCCGGGACGTCCTCTGGGGCTGTTTTTT.

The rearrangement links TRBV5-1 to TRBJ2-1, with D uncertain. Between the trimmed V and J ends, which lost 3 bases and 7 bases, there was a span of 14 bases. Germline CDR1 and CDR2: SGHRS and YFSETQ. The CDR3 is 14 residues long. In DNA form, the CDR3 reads TGCGCCAGCAGCTCCGGCAGCCCATGGAATGAGCAGTTCTTC. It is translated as CASSSGSPWNEQFF.

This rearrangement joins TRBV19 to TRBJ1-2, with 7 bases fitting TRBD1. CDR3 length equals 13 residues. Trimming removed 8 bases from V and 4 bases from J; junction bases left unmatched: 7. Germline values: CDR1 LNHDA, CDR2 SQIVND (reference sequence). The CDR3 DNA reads TGTGCCAGTGGGGACAGAAGCATCTATGGCTACACCTTC. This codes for CASGDRSIYGYTF.

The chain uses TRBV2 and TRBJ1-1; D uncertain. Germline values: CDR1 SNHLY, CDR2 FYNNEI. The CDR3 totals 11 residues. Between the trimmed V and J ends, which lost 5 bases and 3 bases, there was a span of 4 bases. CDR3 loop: CASSQDTEAFF. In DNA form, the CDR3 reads TGTGCCAGCAGTCAAGACACTGAAGCTTTCTTT.

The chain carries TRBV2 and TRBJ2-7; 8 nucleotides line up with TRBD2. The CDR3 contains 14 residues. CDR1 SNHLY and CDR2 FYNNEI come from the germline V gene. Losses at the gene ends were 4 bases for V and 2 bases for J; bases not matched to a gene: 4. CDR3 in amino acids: CASSVERGTYEQYF. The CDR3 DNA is TGTGCCAGCAGTGTAGAGCGGGGGACCTACGAGCAGTACTTC.

CDR3 nucleotides: TGTGCCAGCAGTGAACAGGGGGCGCAAGCTTTCTTT. Amino acid sequence: CASSEQGAQAFF. The chain joins TRBV2 to TRBJ1-1; 8 bases are shared with TRBD1. From germline, CDR1 is SNHLY and CDR2 FYNNEI. The CDR3 consists of 12 residues. Losses at the gene ends were 2 bases for V and 9 bases for J; bases not matched to a gene: 2.

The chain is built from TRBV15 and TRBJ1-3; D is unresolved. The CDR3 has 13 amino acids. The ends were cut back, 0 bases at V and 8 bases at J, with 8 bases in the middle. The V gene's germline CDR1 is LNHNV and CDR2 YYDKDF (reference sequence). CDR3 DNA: TGTGCCACCAGCAGAGATGGGATGGACACCATATATTTT. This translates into CATSRDGMDTIYF. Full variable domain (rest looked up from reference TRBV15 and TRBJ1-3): DAMVIQNPRYQVTQFGKPVTLSCSQTLNHNVMYWYQQKSSQAPKLLFHYYDKDFNNEADTPDNFQSRRPNTSFCFLDIRSPGLGDTAMYLCATSRDGMDTIYFGEGSWLTVV.

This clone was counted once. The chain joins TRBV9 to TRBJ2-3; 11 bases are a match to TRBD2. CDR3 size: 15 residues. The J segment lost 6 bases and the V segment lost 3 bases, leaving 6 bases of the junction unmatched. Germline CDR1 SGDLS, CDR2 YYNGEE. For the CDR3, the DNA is TGTGCCAGCAGCGATACTAGCGGGAGTTTTGATACGCAGTATTTT. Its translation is CASSDTSGSFDTQYF.

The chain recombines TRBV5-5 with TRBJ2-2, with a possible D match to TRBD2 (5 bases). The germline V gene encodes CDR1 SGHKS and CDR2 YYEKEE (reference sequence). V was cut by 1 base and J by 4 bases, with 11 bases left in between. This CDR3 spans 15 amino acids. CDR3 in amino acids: CASSLLGRGTGELFF. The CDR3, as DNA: TGTGCCAGCAGCTTGCTTGGTCGGGGCACCGGGGAGCTGTTTTTT.

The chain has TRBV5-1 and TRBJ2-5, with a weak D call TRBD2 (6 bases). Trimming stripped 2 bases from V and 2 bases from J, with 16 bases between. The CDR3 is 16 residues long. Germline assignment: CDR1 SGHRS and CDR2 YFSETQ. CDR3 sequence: CASSLSNRGGQETQYF. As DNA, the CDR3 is TGCGCCAGCAGCTTAAGTAATAGGGGAGGACAAGAGACCCAGTACTTC.

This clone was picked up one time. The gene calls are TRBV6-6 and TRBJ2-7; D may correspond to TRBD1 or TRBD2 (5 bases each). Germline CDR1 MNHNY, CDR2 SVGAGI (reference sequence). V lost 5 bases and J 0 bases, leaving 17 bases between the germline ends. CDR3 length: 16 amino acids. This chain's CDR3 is CASSALYGTDSYEQYF. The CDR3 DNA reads TGTGCCAGCAGTGCCCTATACGGGACGGACTCCTACGAGCAGTACTTC.

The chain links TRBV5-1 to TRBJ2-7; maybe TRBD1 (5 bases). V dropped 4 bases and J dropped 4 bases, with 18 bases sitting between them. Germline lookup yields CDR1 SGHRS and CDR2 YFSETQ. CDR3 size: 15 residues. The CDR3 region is CASSHRAGFEYEQYF. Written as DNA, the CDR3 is TGCGCCAGCAGCCACCGAGCAGGGTTTGAATACGAGCAGTACTTC.

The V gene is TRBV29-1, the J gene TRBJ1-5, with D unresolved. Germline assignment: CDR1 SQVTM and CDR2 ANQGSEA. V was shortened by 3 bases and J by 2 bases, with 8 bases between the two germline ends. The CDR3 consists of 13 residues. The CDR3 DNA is TGCAGCGTTGAGGAGGGAGGCAATCAGCCCCAGCATTTT. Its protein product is CSVEEGGNQPQHF.

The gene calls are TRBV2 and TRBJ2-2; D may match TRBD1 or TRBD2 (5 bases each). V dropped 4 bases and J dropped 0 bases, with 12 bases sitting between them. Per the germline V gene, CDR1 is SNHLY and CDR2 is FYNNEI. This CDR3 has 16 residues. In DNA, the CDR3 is TGTGCCAGCAGTGTTAGGGACGCCTCGAACACCGGGGAGCTGTTTTTT. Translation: CASSVRDASNTGELFF.

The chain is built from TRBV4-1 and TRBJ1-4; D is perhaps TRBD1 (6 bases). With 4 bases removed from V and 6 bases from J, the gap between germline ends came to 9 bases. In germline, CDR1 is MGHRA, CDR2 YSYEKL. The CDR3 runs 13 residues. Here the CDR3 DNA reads TGCGCCAGCAGCCGGGACAACGATGAAAAACTGTTTTTT. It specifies CASSRDNDEKLFF.

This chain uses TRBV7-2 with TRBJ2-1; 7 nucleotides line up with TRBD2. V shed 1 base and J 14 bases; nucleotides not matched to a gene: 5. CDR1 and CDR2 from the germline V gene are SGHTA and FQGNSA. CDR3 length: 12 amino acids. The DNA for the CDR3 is TGTGCCAGCAGCTTAGGATGGGGGAGGGAGTTCTTC. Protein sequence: CASSLGWGREFF.

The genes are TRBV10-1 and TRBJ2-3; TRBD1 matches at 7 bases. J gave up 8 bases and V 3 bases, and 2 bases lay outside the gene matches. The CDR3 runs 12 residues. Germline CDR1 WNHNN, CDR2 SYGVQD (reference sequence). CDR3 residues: CASSENRGTQYF. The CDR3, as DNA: TGCGCCAGCAGTGAAAACAGGGGTACGCAGTATTTT.

This chain's CDR3 is CASSGRGNSLVTGELFF. The CDR3 coding sequence is TGTGCCAGCAGCGGTAGAGGAAACAGCCTTGTGACCGGGGAGCTGTTTTTT. V usage is TRBV9 and J usage is TRBJ2-2; D is unresolved. Germline assignment: CDR1 SGDLS and CDR2 YYNGEE. The CDR3 totals 17 residues. Trimming took off 3 bases at V and 5 bases at J, with 20 bases between the two ends.

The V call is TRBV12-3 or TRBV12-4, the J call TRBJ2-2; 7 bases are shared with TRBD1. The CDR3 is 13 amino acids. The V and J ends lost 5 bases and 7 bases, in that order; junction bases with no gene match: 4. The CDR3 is CASSPRGSGELFF. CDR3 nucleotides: TGTGCCAGCAGTCCCAGGGGGAGCGGGGAGCTGTTTTTT.